Given below is one T cell receptor beta chain in context. CDR3 length: 14 amino acids. CDR1 DFQATT and CDR2 SNEGSKA come from the germline V gene (reference sequence). Trimming pared 5 bases from V and 5 bases from J, leaving 16 bases between. These data belong to a study of CD8 T cells in ankylosing spondylitis. TCRdb re-analysed the 5' RACE reads in MiXCR, keeping a single row per CDR3 protein. The data hold approximately 220,000 distinct CDR3 sequences, with roughly 25% observed a single time. The V call is TRBV20-1, the J call TRBJ2-4; tentatively, D is TRBD1 (6 bases). The sample was blood, either unsorted or a sorted T cell fraction (not recorded which). The clonotype was recovered from a male donor with ankylosing spondylitis or in good health (not recorded which). The CDR3 protein is CSALDRYTENIQYF. The CDR3 nucleotides are TGCAGTGCTTTGGACAGATACACGGAAAACATTCAGTACTTC.